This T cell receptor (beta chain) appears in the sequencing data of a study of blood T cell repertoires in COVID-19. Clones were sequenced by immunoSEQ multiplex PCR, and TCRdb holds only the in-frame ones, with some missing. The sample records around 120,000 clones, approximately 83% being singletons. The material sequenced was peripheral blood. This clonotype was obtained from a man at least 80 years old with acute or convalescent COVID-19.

The CDR3 DNA reads as TGTGCCAGCAGCTGGCCGAGCAGGGCCGGTGAAAAACTGTTTTTT. Translated: CASSWPSRAGEKLFF. The chain links TRBV21-1 to TRBJ1-4; TRBD1, the D gene given by the table, was not confirmed from the DNA. TRBV21-1 constitutes a pseudogene. The CDR3 spans 15 residues.